The next 24 T cell receptor beta chains were all read from a single sample in a study of blood T cell repertoires in COVID-19. The method was immunoSEQ multiplex PCR; TCRdb's version includes in-frame clones alone and lacks a portion of them. The table lists about 100,000 clones, about 90% of them singletons, with 15% to 20% in the top ten. Input material: peripheral blood. The source of these receptors is a man aged 45-65 years with acute or convalescent COVID-19.

The chain has TRBV28 and TRBJ1-5, with D tentatively TRBD1 (5 bases). The V and J ends lost 3 bases and 5 bases respectively, with 11 bases between them. The CDR3 sequence is 14 residues long. CDR1 and CDR2 (germline): MDHEN, SYDVKM. Here the CDR3 reads CASSFGEGYQPQHF. The CDR3 nucleotides are TGTGCCAGCAGTTTTGGGGAGGGGTATCAGCCCCAGCATTTT.

The chain employs TRBV27 and TRBJ2-4; 8 positions agree with TRBD2. Germline CDR1 is MNHEY and CDR2 is SMNVEV (reference sequence). The CDR3 totals 18 residues. Trimming removed 5 bases from V and 1 base from J; junction bases left unmatched: 13. The CDR3 DNA follows: TGTGCCAGCAGTCAGCTTACGGGGGGGCCTGATGCCAAAAACATTCAGTACTTC. It is translated as CASSQLTGGPDAKNIQYF.

Here the CDR3 reads CASSQVLGGNTEAFF. CDR3 sequence (DNA): TGTGCCAGCAGCCAAGTTTTGGGGGGGAACACTGAAGCTTTCTTT. The rearrangement uses TRBV3-1 (or the pseudogene TRBV3-2) and TRBJ1-1; weak D call: TRBD1 (5 bases). The V gene's germline CDR1 is LGHDT and CDR2 YNNKEL (reference sequence). The CDR3 is 15 amino acids. Trimming shortened V by 1 base and J by 1 base, and 10 bases separated the two germline ends.

J is TRBJ1-2 and V is TRBV11-2; possible D gene TRBD1, 5 bases. CDR1 SGHAT and CDR2 FQNNGV come from the germline V gene. This CDR3 region has 13 residues. The V end was cut by 5 bases, the J end by 2 bases, with 9 bases between. The DNA of the CDR3 is TGTGCCAGCAGCCTGGGACTCAACTATGGCTACACCTTC. It translates to CASSLGLNYGYTF.

The chain carries TRBV18 and TRBJ2-2; TRBD2 agrees at 9 bases. Germline trimming cut 4 bases from V and 0 bases from J; bases unmatched to any gene: 12. The CDR3 totals 19 residues. The germline CDR1 and CDR2 sequences are KGHSH and LQKENI. CDR3 in DNA: TGTGCCAGCTCACTCTGGGAGATTAGCGGGGGCCCGAACACCGGGGAGCTGTTTTTT. It encodes CASSLWEISGGPNTGELFF.

This chain connects TRBV11-2 to TRBJ2-1; a weak D match, TRBD2 (6 bases). Trimming pared 5 bases from V and 7 bases from J, leaving 18 bases between. The CDR3 is 15 residues long. From germline, CDR1 is SGHAT and CDR2 FQNNGV. The CDR3 spells CASSPGGFLQNEQFF. The CDR3 coding sequence is TGTGCCAGCAGCCCTGGAGGGTTCTTACAAAATGAGCAGTTCTTC.

The genes are TRBV2 and TRBJ1-5; 9 bases map to TRBD1. CDR3 length: 15 residues. CDR1 is SNHLY, CDR2 FYNNEI, per germline. V lost 0 bases to trimming and J lost 5 bases; unmatched junction nucleotides: 2. The CDR3 region is CASSEATGGDQPQHF. CDR3 sequence (DNA): TGTGCCAGCAGTGAAGCGACAGGGGGGGATCAGCCCCAGCATTTT.

This chain uses TRBV7-7 with TRBJ2-1; weak D call: TRBD1 (5 bases). V was cut by 3 bases and J by 3 bases, with 6 bases left in between. The CDR3 is 13 residues long. CDR1 SSHAT and CDR2 FNYEAQ come from the germline V gene (reference sequence). DNA of the CDR3: TGTGCCAGCAGCTTTGACAGCTACAATGAGCAGTTCTTC. Translated: CASSFDSYNEQFF.

This clone was seen a single time. The rearrangement uses TRBV5-1 and TRBJ2-7; 9 positions agree with TRBD2. CDR1 is SGHRS, CDR2 YFSETQ, per germline. This CDR3 has 16 residues. J lost 0 bases, V lost 2 bases, and 6 bases had no gene match. Here the CDR3 reads CASSLDSGGLSYEQYF. In DNA form, the CDR3 reads TGCGCCAGCAGCTTAGATAGCGGGGGCCTCTCCTACGAGCAGTACTTC.

The chain recombines TRBV19 with TRBJ2-3; 9 bases fit TRBD1. The germline gives CDR1 LNHDA, CDR2 SQIVND (reference sequence). The V and J ends lost 5 bases and 3 bases, in that order; junction bases with no gene match: 12. The CDR3 covers 17 residues. This CDR3 reads CASSRKGQGTLTDTQYF. As DNA, the CDR3 is TGTGCCAGTAGTCGGAAAGGACAGGGGACTTTGACAGATACGCAGTATTTT. Full variable domain (missing parts from reference TRBV19 and TRBJ2-3): DGGITQSPKYLFRKEGQNVTLSCEQNLNHDAMYWYRQDPGQGLRLIYYSQIVNDFQKGDIAEGYSVSREKKESFPLTVTSAQKNPTAFYLCASSRKGQGTLTDTQYFGPGTRLTVL.

This chain links TRBV27 with TRBJ1-1; TRBD1 matches at 9 bases. With V trimmed by 5 bases and J by 5 bases, 3 bases remained unmatched. CDR3 length: 13 residues. CDR1 MNHEY and CDR2 SMNVEV come from the germline V gene (reference sequence). The CDR3 protein is CASSVGTGTEAFF. The DNA of the CDR3 is TGTGCCAGCAGTGTCGGGACAGGGACTGAAGCTTTCTTT.

The rearrangement links TRBV6-5 to TRBJ2-1; 7 nucleotides match TRBD2. The germline V gene encodes CDR1 MNHEY and CDR2 SVGAGI. V trimming: 2 bases; J trimming: 10 bases; junction bases outside the gene matches: 11. This CDR3 spans 15 amino acids. CDR3 amino acids: CASSYLAASTGEQFF. The DNA of the CDR3 is TGTGCCAGCAGTTACCTAGCGGCGTCGACGGGGGAGCAGTTCTTC.

This clone was seen a few times. This rearrangement joins TRBV7-8 to TRBJ2-2, with D tentatively TRBD1 (6 bases). The CDR3 covers 13 residues. Germline CDR1 reads SGHVS; CDR2 reads FQNEAQ. The germline V and J ends were trimmed by 4 bases and 6 bases, with 9 bases remaining between them. The CDR3 protein is CASSWGHAGELFF. In nucleotides, the CDR3 is TGTGCCAGCAGCTGGGGACATGCCGGGGAGCTGTTTTTT.

This chain uses TRBV7-3 with TRBJ2-2; D gene uncertain. Germline V CDR1 and CDR2: SGHTA, FQGTGA. The CDR3 has 15 amino acids. The V and J ends lost 0 bases and 2 bases respectively, with 7 bases between them. The CDR3 bases are TGTGCCAGCAGCTTAACGGGCCAAAACACCGGGGAGCTGTTTTTT. Amino acids: CASSLTGQNTGELFF.

The chain couples TRBV2 to TRBJ1-3; 7 nucleotides agree with TRBD1. Trimming took 8 bases from V and 5 from J; bases not matched to a gene: 6. CDR1 and CDR2 from the germline V gene are SNHLY and FYNNEI. CDR3 length: 13 amino acids. CDR3 coding DNA: TGTGCCAGCGCCGGACAGGATAGAAACACCATATATTTT. Translated, it gives CASAGQDRNTIYF.

A word on this clone: The sample carries other DNA sequences with the same CDR3. The rearrangement joins TRBV18 to TRBJ1-1, with a weak D call TRBD1 (6 bases). The CDR3 consists of 14 residues. V was pared by 3 bases and J by 0 bases, with 8 bases between. Germline V lookup: CDR1 KGHSH, CDR2 LQKENI. CDR3 in DNA: TGTGCCAGCTCACCCGACAGGTTGAACACTGAAGCTTTCTTT. This encodes CASSPDRLNTEAFF. Supplemented by reference TRBV18 and TRBJ1-1, the full variable domain reads NAGVMQNPRHLVRRRGQEARLRCSPMKGHSHVYWYRQLPEEGLKFMVYLQKENIIDESGMPKERFSAEFPKEGPSILRIQQVVRGDSAAYFCASSPDRLNTEAFFGQGTRLTVV.

This sequence joins TRBV19 and TRBJ1-5; D perhaps matches TRBD1 (5 bases). The V gene lost 6 bases and the J gene lost 2 bases, with 14 bases spanning the gap. The CDR3 runs 15 residues. The germline CDR1 and CDR2 sequences are LNHDA and SQIVND (reference sequence). The CDR3 spells CASRPRGDGNQPQHF. The CDR3 region has the DNA TGTGCCAGTAGACCCCGGGGGGATGGCAATCAGCCCCAGCATTTT.

The table lists this clone with a few counts. The V gene is TRBV27, the J gene TRBJ2-7; 8 nucleotides match TRBD1. V trimming: 0 bases; J trimming: 0 bases; junction bases outside the gene matches: 4. CDR1 is MNHEY and CDR2 is SMNVEV in the germline V gene (reference sequence). The length of the CDR3 is 16 residues. In nucleotides, the CDR3 is TGTGCCAGCAGTTTATCCAACAGGGGGAGCTCCTACGAGCAGTACTTC. Translating gives CASSLSNRGSSYEQYF.

This chain joins TRBV18 and TRBJ2-7, with TRBD1 identical over 7 bases. CDR1 and CDR2 (germline): KGHSH, LQKENI. The CDR3 has 13 amino acids. The V segment lost 2 bases and the J segment 6 bases; nucleotides outside the gene matches: 4. CDR3 sequence reads: CASSPTGVSEQYF. The CDR3 region has the DNA TGTGCCAGCTCACCAACAGGGGTAAGCGAGCAGTACTTC.

V and J are TRBV27 and TRBJ2-3, with 7 bases aligning to TRBD2. Germline V gives CDR1 MNHEY, CDR2 SMNVEV (reference sequence). Trimming removed 4 bases from V and 12 bases from J; junction bases left unmatched: 7. The CDR3 has 12 residues. The CDR3 DNA reads as TGTGCCAGCAGTTGGGGAGGGCATGATCAGTATTTT. This sequence encodes CASSWGGHDQYF.

This chain joins TRBV7-3 and TRBJ1-3; D is possibly TRBD1 (5 bases). With 2 bases removed from V and 8 bases from J, the gap between germline ends came to 16 bases. CDR1 is SGHTA, CDR2 FQGTGA, per germline. CDR3 length equals 15 residues. Here the CDR3 DNA reads TGTGCCAGCAGCTTAGCCGGGGGGTCCGGAGACACCATATATTTT. This sequence encodes CASSLAGGSGDTIYF.

V is TRBV11-2 and J is TRBJ2-3; D is unresolved. The V gene's germline CDR1 is SGHAT and CDR2 FQNNGV. V lost 1 base and J lost 7, with 9 bases in between. This CDR3 spans 13 amino acids. CDR3 bases: TGTGCCAGCAGCTTAGTCTTGTATTATACGCAGTATTTT. This codes for CASSLVLYYTQYF.

CDR3 sequence: CASSLPRGEETQYF. The DNA for the CDR3 is TGTGCCAGCAGTCTGCCCCGGGGGGAAGAGACCCAGTACTTC. The rearrangement joins TRBV4-2 to TRBJ2-5; 7 bases are a match to TRBD2. From germline, CDR1 is LGHNA and CDR2 YNFKEQ. V was clipped by 6 bases and J by 3 bases; unmatched bases: 7. The CDR3 is 14 amino acids.

The chain carries TRBV7-2 and TRBJ1-4, with TRBD1 matching 9 bases. This CDR3 is built from 14 residues. After removal of 6 bases from V and 7 bases from J, the junction contained 6 bases not matched to a gene. Germline assignment: CDR1 SGHTA and CDR2 FQGNSA. This CDR3 reads CASSTGTGTEKLFF. CDR3 DNA sequence: TGTGCCAGCAGTACCGGGACAGGGACTGAAAAACTGTTTTTT.